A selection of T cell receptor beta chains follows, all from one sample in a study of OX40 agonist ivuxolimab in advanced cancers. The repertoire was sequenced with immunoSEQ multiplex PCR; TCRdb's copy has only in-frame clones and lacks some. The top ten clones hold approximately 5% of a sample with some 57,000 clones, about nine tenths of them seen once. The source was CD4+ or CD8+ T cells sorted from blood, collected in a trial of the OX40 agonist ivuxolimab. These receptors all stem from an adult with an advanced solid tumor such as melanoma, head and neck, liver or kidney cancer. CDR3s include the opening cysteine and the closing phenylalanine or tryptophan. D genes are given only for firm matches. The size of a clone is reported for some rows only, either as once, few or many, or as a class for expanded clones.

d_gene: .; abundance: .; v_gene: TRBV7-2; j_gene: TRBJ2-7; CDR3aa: CASSPLVGEEQYF; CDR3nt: TGTGCCAGCAGCCCCCTTGTGGGGGAGGAGCAGTACTTC
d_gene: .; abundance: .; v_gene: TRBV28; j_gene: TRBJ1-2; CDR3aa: CASRLLGGYGYTF; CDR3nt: TGTGCCAGCAGGCTACTCGGGGGCTATGGCTACACCTTC
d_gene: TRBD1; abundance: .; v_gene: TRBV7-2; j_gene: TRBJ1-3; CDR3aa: CASSGTGAGNTIYF; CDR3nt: TGTGCCAGCAGCGGGACAGGAGCTGGAAACACCATATATTTT
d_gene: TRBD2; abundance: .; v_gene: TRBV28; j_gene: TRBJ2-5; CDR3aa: CASSPRPHLGGGETQYF; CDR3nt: TGTGCCAGCAGTCCCCGGCCCCACCTTGGGGGAGGGGAGACCCAGTACTTC
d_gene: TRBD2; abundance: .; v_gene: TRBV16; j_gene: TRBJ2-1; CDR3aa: CASSQTSGRIPGINEQFF; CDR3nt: TGTGCCAGCAGCCAAACTAGCGGGAGGATCCCTGGTATCAATGAGCAGTTCTTC
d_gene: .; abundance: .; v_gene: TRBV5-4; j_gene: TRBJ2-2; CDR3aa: CASSLSRDGTGELFF; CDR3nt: TGTGCCAGCAGCTTAAGTCGTGATGGGACCGGGGAGCTGTTTTTT
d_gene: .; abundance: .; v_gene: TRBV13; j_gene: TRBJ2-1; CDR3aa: CASSPERAAYNEQFF; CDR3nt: TGTGCCAGCAGCCCCGAGCGGGCGGCTTACAATGAGCAGTTCTTC
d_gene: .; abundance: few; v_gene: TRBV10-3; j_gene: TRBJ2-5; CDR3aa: CAISPGLGETQYF; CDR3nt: TGTGCCATCAGTCCAGGGCTTGGCGAGACCCAGTACTTC
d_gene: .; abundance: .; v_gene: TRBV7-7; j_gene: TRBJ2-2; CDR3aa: CALNSGGQGELFF; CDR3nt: TGTGCTTTAAACAGCGGAGGACAAGGGGAGCTGTTTTTT
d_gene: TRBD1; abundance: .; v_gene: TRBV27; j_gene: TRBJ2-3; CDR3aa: CASHGTGGSRSHTDTQYF; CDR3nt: TGTGCCAGTCACGGGACAGGGGGAAGTCGCAGCCACACAGATACGCAGTATTTT
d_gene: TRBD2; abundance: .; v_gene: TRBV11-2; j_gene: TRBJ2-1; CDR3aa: CASRGLAGLLASYNEQFF; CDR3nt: TGTGCCAGCCGGGGACTAGCGGGACTCTTAGCTTCCTACAATGAGCAGTTCTTC
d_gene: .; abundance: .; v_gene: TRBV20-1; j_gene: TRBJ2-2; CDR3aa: CSAIRVGELFF; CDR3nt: TGCAGTGCTATCCGGGTCGGGGAGCTGTTTTTT
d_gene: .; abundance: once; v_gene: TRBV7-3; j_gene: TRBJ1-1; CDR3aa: CASSTGRSEAFF; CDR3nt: TGTGCCAGCAGCACAGGGAGATCCGAAGCTTTCTTT
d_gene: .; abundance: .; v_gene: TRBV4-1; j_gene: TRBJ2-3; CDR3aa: CASSQGRAYRTDTQYF; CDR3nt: TGCGCCAGCAGCCAGGGCCGGGCCTACAGGACAGATACGCAGTATTTT
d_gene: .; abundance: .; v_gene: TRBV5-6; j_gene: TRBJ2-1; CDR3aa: CASSLWAGESYNEQFF; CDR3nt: TGTGCCAGCAGCTTGTGGGCAGGGGAATCCTACAATGAGCAGTTCTTC
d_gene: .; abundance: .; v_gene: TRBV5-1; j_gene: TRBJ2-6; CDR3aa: CASSSVAGANVLTF; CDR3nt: TGCGCCAGCAGCTCTGTAGCTGGGGCCAACGTCCTGACTTTC
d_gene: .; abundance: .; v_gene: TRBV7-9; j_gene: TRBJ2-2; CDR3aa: CASSFDRANTGELFF; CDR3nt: TGTGCCAGCAGCTTTGACAGAGCGAACACCGGGGAGCTGTTTTTT
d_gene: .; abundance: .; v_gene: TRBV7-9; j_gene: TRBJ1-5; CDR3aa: CASTPSEGNQPQHF; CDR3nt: TGTGCCAGCACCCCGAGTGAGGGGAATCAGCCCCAGCATTTT
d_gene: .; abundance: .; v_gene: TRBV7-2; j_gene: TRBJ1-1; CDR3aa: CASSLVPGGTEAFF; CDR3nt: TGTGCCAGCAGCTTAGTGCCGGGGGGCACTGAAGCTTTCTTT
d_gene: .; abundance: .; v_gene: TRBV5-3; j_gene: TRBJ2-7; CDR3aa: CARSLVGAGSYEQYF; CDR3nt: TGTGCCAGAAGCTTGGTCGGGGCCGGCTCCTACGAGCAGTACTTC
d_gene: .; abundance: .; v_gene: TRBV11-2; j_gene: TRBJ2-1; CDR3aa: CASSPVGYEQFF; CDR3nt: TGTGCCAGCAGCCCCGTGGGGTATGAGCAGTTCTTC
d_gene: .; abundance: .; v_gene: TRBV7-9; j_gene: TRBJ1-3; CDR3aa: CASTAEAQGGTIYF; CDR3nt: TGTGCCAGCACCGCAGAAGCCCAAGGAGGCACCATATATTTT
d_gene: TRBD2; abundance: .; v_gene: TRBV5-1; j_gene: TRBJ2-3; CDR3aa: CASSLGVAGTTDTQYF; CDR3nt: TGCGCCAGCAGCTTGGGGGTAGCGGGGACCACAGATACGCAGTATTTT
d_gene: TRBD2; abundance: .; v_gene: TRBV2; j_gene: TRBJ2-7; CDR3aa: CAAGGGETGEQYF; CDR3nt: TGTGCCGCGGGAGGGGGGGAGACGGGCGAGCAGTACTTC
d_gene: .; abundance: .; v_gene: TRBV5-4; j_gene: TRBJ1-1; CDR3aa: CASSPAASEAFF; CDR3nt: TGTGCCAGCAGCCCCGCTGCTTCTGAAGCTTTCTTT
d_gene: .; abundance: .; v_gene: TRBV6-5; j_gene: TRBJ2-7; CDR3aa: CASSYPGGRDYEQYF; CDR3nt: TGTGCCAGCAGTTACCCCGGAGGTAGGGACTACGAGCAGTACTTC
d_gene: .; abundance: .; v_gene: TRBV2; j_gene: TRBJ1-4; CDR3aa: CASSRGQVREKLFF; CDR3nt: TGTGCCAGCAGCCGCGGGCAGGTGCGGGAAAAACTGTTTTTT
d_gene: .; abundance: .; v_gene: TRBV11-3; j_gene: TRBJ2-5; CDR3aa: CASSLNGLANTQETQYF; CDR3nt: TGTGCCAGCAGCTTAAATGGGCTAGCGAATACCCAAGAGACCCAGTACTTC
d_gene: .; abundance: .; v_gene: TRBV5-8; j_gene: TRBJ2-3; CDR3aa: CASLIGRRSSTDTQYF; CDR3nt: TGTGCCTCCCTAATCGGGCGGCGATCTAGCACAGATACGCAGTATTTT
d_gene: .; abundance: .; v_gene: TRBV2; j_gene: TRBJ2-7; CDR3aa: CASRGNSYEQYF; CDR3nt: TGTGCCAGCAGGGGTAACTCCTACGAGCAGTACTTC
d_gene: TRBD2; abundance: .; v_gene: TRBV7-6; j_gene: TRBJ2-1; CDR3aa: CASSQKGLAGVGEQFF; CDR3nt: TGTGCCAGCAGCCAAAAAGGACTAGCGGGAGTTGGGGAGCAGTTCTTC
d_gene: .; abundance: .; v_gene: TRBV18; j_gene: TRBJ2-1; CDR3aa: CASSFSYNEQFF; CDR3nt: TGTGCCAGTTCATTTTCCTACAATGAGCAGTTCTTC
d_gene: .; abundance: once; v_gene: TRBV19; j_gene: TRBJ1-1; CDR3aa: CASSPTRPNTEAFF; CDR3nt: TGTGCCAGTAGTCCTACCAGGCCGAACACTGAAGCTTTCTTT
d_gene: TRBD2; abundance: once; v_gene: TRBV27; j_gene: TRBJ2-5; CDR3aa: CASSKIAGDPKETQYF; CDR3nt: TGTGCCAGCAGCAAAATAGCGGGAGATCCCAAAGAGACCCAGTACTTC
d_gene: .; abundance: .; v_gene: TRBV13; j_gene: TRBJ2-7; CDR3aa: CASSSIRYEQYF; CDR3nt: TGTGCCAGCAGTTCTATCCGGTACGAGCAGTACTTC
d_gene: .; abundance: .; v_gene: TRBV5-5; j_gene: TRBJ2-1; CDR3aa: CASSSNPWTEEQFF; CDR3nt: TGTGCCAGCAGCTCCAACCCCTGGACTGAAGAGCAGTTCTTC
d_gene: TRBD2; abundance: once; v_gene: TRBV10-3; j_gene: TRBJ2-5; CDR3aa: CAISSGGGETQYF; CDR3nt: TGTGCCATCAGCTCGGGAGGAGGAGAGACCCAGTACTTC
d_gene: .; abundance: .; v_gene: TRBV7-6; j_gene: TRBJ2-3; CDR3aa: CASSFSSASDTQYF; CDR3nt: TGTGCCAGCAGCTTCTCTAGCGCCTCAGATACGCAGTATTTT
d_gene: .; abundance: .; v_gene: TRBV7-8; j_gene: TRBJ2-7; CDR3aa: CANVRGKGPYEQYF; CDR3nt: TGTGCCAATGTTCGCGGGAAAGGACCCTACGAGCAGTACTTC
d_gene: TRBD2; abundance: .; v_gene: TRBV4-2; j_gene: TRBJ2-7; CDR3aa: CASGHGTSGYEQYF; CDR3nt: TGTGCCAGCGGCCACGGGACTAGCGGTTACGAGCAGTACTTC